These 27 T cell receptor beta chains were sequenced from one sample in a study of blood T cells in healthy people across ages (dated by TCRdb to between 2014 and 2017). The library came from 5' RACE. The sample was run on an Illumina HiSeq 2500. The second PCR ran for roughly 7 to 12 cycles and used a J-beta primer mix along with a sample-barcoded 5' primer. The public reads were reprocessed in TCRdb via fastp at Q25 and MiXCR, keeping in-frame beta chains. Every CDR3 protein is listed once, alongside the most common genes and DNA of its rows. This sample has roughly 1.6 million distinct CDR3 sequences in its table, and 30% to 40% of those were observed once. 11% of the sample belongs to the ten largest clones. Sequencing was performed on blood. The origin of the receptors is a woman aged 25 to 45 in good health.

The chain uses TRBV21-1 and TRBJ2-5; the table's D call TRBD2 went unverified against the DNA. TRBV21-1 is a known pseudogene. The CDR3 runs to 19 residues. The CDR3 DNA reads TGTGCCAGCAGCAAATTGCGGGTTAGCGGGGGGCCGTACCAAGAGACCCAGTACTTC. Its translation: CASSKLRVSGGPYQETQYF.

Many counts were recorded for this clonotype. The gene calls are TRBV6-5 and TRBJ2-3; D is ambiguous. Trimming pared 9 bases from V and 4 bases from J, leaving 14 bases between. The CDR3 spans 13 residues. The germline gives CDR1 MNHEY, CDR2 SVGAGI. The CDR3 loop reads CASRALAPDTQYF. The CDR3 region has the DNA TGTGCCAGTAGGGCCCTCGCCCCAGATACGCAGTATTTT.

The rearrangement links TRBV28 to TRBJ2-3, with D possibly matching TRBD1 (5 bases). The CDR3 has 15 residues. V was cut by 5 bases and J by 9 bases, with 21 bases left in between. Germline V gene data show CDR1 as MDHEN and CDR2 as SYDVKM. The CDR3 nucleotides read TGTGCCAGCAGTCCGATCCTGACAGCCCCCAACACGCAGTATTTT. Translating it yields CASSPILTAPNTQYF.

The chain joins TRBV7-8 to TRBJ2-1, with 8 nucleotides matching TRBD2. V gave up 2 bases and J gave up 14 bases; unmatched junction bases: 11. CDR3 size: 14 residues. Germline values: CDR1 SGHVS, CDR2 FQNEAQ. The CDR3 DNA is TGTGCCAGCAGCTTAAGGGTGGGACTAGTTACGAAGTTCTTC. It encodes CASSLRVGLVTKFF.

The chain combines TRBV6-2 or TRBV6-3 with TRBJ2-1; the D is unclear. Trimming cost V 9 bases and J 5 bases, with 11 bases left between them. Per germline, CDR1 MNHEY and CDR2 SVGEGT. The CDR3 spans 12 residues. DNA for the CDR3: TGTGCCAGTTCGGGTAGGGACAATGAGCAGTTCTTC. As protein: CASSGRDNEQFF.

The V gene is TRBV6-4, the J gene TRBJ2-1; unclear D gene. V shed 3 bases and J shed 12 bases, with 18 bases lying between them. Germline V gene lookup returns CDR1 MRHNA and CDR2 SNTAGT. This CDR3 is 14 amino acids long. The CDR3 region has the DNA TGTGCCAGCAGTGAAGACCTAGGTAGCCTCGGGCAGTTCTTC. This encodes CASSEDLGSLGQFF.

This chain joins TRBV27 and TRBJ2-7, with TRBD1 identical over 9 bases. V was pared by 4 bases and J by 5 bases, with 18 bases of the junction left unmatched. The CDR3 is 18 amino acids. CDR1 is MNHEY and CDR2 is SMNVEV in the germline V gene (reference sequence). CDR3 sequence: CASSSIFGTGQKGHEQYF. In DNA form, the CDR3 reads TGTGCCAGCAGTTCCATCTTCGGGACAGGGCAGAAAGGGCACGAGCAGTACTTC.

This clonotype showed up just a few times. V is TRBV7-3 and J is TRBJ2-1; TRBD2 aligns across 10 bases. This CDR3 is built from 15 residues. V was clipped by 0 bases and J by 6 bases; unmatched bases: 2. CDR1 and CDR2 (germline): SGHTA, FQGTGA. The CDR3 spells CASSLTLAGANEQFF. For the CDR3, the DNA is TGTGCCAGCAGCTTAACCCTAGCGGGGGCCAATGAGCAGTTCTTC.

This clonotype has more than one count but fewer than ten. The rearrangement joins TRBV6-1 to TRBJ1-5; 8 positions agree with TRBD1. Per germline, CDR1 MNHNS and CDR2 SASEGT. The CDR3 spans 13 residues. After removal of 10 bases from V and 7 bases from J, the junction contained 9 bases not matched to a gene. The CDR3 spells CATLQGVRQPQHF. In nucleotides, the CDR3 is TGTGCCACCTTACAGGGGGTAAGACAGCCCCAGCATTTT.

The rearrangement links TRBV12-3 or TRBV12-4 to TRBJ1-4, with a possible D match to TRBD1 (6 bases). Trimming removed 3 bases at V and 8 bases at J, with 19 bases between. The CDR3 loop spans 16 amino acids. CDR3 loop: CASSFYGTCGREKLFF. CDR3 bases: TGTGCCAGCAGTTTCTACGGGACATGCGGTAGGGAAAAACTGTTTTTT.

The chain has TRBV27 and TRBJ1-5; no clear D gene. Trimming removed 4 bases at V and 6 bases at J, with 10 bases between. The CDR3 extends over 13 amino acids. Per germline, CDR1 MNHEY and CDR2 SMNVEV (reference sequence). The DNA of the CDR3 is TGTGCCAGCAGTTCGTTGGGGTCTCAGCCCCAGCATTTT. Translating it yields CASSSLGSQPQHF.

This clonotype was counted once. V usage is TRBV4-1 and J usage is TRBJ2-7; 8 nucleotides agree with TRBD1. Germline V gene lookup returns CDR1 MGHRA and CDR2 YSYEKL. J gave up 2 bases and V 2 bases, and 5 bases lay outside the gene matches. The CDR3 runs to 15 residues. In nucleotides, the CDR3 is TGCGCCAGCAGCCAATCTTGGGACAGGCCCTACGAGCAGTACTTC. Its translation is CASSQSWDRPYEQYF.

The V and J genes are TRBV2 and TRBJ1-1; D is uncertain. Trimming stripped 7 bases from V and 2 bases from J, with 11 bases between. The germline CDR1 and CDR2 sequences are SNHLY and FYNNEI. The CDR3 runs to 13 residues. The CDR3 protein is CASKPQENTEAFF. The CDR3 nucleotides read TGTGCCAGCAAACCACAAGAAAACACTGAAGCTTTCTTT.

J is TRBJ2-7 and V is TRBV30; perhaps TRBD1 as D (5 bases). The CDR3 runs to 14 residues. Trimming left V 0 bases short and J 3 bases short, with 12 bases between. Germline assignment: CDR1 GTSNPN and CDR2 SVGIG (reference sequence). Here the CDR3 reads CAWSVGQGLYEQYF. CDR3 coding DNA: TGTGCCTGGAGTGTAGGTCAGGGCCTCTACGAGCAGTACTTC.

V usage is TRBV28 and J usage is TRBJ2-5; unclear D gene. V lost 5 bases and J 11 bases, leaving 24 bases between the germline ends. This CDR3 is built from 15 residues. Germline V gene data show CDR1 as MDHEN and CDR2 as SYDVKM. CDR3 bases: TGTGCCAGCAGTCCCGCTTCCTTCGCCTACAATGAGCAGTACTTC. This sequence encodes CASSPASFAYNEQYF.

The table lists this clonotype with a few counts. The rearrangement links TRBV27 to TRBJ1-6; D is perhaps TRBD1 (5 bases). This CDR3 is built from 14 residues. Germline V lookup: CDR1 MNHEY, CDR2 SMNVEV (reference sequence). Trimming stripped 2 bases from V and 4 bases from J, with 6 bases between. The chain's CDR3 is CASSLDRYNSPLHF. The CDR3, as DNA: TGTGCCAGCAGTTTAGACAGATATAATTCACCCCTCCACTTT.

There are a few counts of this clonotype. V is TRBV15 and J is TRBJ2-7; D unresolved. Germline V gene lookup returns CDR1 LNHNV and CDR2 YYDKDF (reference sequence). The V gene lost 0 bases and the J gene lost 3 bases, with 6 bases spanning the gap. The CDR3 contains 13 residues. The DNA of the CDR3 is TGTGCCACCAGCAGAGATTATGGCTACGAGCAGTACTTC. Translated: CATSRDYGYEQYF.

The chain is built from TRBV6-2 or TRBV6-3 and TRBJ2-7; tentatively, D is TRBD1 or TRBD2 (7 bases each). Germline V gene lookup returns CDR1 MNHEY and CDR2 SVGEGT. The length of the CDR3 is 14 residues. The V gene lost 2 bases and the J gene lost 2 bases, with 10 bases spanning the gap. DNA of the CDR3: TGTGCCAGCAGTTACCAGGGGGGGACCTACGAGCAGTACTTC. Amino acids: CASSYQGGTYEQYF.

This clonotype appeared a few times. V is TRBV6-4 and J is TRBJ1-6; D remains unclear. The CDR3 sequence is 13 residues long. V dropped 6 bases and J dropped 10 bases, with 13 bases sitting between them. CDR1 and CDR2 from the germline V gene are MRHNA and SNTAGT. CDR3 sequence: CASRTQPGSPLHF. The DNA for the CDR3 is TGTGCCAGCAGGACCCAGCCGGGGTCACCCCTCCACTTT.

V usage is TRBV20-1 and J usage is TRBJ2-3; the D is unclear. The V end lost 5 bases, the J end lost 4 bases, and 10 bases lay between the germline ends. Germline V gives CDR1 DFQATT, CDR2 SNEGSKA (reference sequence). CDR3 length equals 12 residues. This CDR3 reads CSALRLPDTQYF. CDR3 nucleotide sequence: TGCAGTGCTTTACGACTTCCAGATACGCAGTATTTT.

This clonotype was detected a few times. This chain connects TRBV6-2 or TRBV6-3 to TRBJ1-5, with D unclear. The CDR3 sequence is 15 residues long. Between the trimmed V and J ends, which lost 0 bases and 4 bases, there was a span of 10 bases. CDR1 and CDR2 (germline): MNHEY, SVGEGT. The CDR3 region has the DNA TGTGCCAGCAGTTACTCGAGACTGAATAATCAGCCCCAGCATTTT. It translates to CASSYSRLNNQPQHF.

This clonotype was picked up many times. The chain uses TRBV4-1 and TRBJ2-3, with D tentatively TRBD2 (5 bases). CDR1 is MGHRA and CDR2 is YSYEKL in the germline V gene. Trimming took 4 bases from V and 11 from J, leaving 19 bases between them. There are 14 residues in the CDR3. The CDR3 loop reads CASSPEIPGFLQYF. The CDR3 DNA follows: TGCGCCAGCAGCCCAGAGATTCCGGGGTTTCTGCAGTATTTT.

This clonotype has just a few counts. The CDR3 region has the DNA TGCAGTGCTAGAGATGGGCGGGGGGGACGGAATGAGCAGTTCTTC. Its translation is CSARDGRGGRNEQFF. The gene calls are TRBV20-1 and TRBJ2-1; TRBD2 matches at 9 bases. V lost 0 bases, J lost 7 bases, and 7 bases stayed unmatched. The CDR3 contains 15 residues. Germline V gene data show CDR1 as DFQATT and CDR2 as SNEGSKA (reference sequence).

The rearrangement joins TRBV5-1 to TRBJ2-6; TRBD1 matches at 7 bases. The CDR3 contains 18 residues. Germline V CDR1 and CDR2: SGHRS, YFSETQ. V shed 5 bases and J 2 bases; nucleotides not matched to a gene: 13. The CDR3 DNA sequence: TGCGCCAGCAGTTCAACCGGGACAGTCAAAACTGGGGCCAACGTCCTGACTTTC. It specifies CASSSTGTVKTGANVLTF.

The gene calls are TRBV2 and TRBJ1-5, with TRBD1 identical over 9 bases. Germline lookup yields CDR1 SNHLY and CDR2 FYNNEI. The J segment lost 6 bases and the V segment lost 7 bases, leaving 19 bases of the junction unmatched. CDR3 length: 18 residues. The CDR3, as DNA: TGTGCCAGCACCCGATCGGGACAGGGTAGGAGATTGAGTCAGCCCCAGCATTTT. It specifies CASTRSGQGRRLSQPQHF.

In DNA form, the CDR3 reads TGTGCCAGCAGCTTAGCGCGGGGATATGGGCAGTACTTC. It translates to CASSLARGYGQYF. The V and J genes are TRBV7-6 and TRBJ2-5, with D possibly being TRBD2 (6 bases). Trimming pared 0 bases from V and 11 bases from J, leaving 13 bases between. The CDR3 contains 13 residues. Germline-derived CDR1 and CDR2 are SGHVS and FNYEAQ. Complete variable domain (other parts from reference TRBV7-6 and TRBJ2-5): GAGVSQSPRYKVTKRGQDVALRCDPISGHVSLYWYRQALGQGPEFLTYFNYEAQQDKSGLPNDRFSAERPEGSISTLTIQRTEQRDSAMYRCASSLARGYGQYFGPGTRLLVL.

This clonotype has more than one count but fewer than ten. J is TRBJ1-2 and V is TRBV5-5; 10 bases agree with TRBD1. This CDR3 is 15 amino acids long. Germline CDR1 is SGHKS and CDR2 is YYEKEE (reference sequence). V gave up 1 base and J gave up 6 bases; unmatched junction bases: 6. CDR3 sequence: CASSLFGQGGDGYTF. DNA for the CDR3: TGTGCCAGCAGCTTGTTTGGACAGGGGGGAGATGGCTACACCTTC. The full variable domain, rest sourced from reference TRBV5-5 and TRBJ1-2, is DAGVTQSPTHLIKTRGQQVTLRCSPISGHKSVSWYQQVLGQGPQFIFQYYEKEERGRGNFPDRFSARQFPNYSSELNVNALLLGDSALYLCASSLFGQGGDGYTFGSGTRLTVV.